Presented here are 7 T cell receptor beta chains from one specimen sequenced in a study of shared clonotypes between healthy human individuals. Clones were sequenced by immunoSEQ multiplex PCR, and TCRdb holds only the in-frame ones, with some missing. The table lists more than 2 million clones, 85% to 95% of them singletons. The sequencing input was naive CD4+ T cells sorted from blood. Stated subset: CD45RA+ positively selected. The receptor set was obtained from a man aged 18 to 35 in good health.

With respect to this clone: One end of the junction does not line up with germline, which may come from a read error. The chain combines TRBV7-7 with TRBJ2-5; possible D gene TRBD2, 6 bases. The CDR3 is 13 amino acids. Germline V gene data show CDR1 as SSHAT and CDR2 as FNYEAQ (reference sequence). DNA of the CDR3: TGTGCTAGCAGGGCCGGGACTGGAGAGACCCAGTACTTC. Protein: CASRAGTGETQYF. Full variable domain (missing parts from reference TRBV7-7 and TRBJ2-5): GAGVSQSPRYKVTKRGQDVTLRCDPISSHATLYWYQQALGQGPEFLTYFNYEAQPDKSGLPSDRFSAERPEGSISTLTIQRTEQRDSAMYRCASRAGTGETQYFGPGTRLLVL.

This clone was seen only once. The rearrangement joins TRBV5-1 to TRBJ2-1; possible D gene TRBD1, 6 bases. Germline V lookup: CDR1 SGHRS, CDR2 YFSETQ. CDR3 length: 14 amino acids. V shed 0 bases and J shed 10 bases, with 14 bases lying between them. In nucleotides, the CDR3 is TGCGCCAGCAGCTTGGACAGGGCCGGTATAGAGCAGTTCTTC. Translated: CASSLDRAGIEQFF.

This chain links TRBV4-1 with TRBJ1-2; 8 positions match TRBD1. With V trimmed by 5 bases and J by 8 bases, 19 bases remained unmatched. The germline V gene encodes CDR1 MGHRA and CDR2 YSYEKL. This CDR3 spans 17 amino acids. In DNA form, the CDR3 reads TGCGCCAGCAGCGACGAGATATGGACAGGGAGAACGAGCGGCTACACCTTC. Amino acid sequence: CASSDEIWTGRTSGYTF.

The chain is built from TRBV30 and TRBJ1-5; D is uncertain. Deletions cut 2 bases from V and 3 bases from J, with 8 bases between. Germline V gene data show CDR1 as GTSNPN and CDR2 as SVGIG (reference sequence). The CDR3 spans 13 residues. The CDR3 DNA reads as TGTGCCTGGAGTCCGGACTACAATCAGCCCCAGCATTTT. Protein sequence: CAWSPDYNQPQHF. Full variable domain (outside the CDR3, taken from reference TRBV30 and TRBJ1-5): SQTIHQWPATLVQPVGSPLSLECTVEGTSNPNLYWYRQAAGRGLQLLFYSVGIGQISSEVPQNLSASRPQDRQFILSSKKLLLSDSGFYLCAWSPDYNQPQHFGDGTRLSIL.

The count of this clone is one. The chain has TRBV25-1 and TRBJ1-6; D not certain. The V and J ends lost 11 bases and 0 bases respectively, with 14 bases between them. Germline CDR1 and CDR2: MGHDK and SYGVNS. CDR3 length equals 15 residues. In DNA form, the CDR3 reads TGTGCCTCCCAATGGTCTAACTCCTATAATTCACCCCTCCACTTT. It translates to CASQWSNSYNSPLHF.

CDR3 amino acids: CASSLEGSSGGFSGQFF. CDR3 coding DNA: TGCGCCAGCAGCCTAGAAGGAAGCAGCGGGGGGTTCTCTGGGCAGTTCTTC. This chain links TRBV4-1 with TRBJ2-1; TRBD2 agrees at 9 bases. Germline V lookup: CDR1 MGHRA, CDR2 YSYEKL. V lost 4 bases and J lost 12; bases outside the gene matches: 19. This CDR3 has 17 amino acids.

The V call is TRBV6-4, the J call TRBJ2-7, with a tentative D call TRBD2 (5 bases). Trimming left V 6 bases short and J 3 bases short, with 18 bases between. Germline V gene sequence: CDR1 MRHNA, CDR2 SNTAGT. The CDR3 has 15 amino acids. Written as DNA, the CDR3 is TGTGCCAGCAGCCAAGGCGTGGGAGTGGGCTACGAGCAGTACTTC. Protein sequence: CASSQGVGVGYEQYF.